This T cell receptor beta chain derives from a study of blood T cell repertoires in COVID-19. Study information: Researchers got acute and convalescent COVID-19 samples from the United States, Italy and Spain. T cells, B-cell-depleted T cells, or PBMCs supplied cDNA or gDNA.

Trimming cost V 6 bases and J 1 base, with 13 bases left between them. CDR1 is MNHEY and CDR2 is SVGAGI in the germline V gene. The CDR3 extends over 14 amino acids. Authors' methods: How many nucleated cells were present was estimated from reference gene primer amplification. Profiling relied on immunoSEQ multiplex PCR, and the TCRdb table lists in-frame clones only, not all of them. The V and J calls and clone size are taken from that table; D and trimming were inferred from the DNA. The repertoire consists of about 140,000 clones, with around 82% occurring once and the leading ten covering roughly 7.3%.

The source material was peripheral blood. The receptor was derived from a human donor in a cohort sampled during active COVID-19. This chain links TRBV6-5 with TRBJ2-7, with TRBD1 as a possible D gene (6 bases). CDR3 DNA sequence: TGTGCCAGCAGGTCGGGACACCTTTCCTACGAGCAGTACTTC. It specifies CASRSGHLSYEQYF.